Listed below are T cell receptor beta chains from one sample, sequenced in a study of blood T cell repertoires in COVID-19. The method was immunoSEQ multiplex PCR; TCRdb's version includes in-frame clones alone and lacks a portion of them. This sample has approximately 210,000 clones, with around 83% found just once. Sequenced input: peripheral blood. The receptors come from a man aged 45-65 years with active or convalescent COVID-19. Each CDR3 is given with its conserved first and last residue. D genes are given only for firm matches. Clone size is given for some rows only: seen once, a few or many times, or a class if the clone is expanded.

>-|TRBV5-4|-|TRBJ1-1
TGTGCCAGCAGCCCCGGCGGGATCACTGAAGCTTTCTTT
CASSPGGITEAFF
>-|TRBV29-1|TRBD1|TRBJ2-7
TGCAGCGTTGGGACAGGAGCAAGCTCCTACGAGCAGTACTTC
CSVGTGASSYEQYF
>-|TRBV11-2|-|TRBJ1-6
TGTGCCAGCAGCTTAGCAGCAGTCTCAGGCAATTCACCCCTCCACTTT
CASSLAAVSGNSPLHF
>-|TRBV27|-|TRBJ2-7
TGTGCCAGCAGTTTGGACCCCACAGGTACAACCTACGAGCAGTACTTC
CASSLDPTGTTYEQYF
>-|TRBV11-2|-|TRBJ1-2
TGTGCCAGCAGCTTCCCCGGGGTTAGTTATGGCTACACCTTC
CASSFPGVSYGYTF
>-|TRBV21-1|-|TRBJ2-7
TGTGCCAGCAGCAAAGGAGCGGGAGGGGACTACGAGCAGTACTTC
CASSKGAGGDYEQYF
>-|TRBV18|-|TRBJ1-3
TGTGCCAGCTCCCCCCGGACAGAGCCCTCTGGAAACACCATATATTTT
CASSPRTEPSGNTIYF
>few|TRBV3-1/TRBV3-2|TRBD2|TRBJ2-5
TGTGCCAGCAGCCAGCGGGGGGCGGGGGAGACCCAGTACTTC
CASSQRGAGETQYF
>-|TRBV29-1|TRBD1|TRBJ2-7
TGCAGCGTGGGGGACAGGGCGAGGACTTACGAGCAGTACTTC
CSVGDRARTYEQYF
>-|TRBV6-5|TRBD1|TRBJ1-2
TGTGCCAGCAGCAGGGACAGGGGCCGTTATGGCTACACCTTC
CASSRDRGRYGYTF
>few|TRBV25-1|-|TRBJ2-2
TGTGCCAGCAGTGGACTATACACCGGGGAGCTGTTTTTT
CASSGLYTGELFF
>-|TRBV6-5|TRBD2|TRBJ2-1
TGTGCCAGCAGTTACTATAGCGGGGGGGCCGATGAGCAGTTCTTC
CASSYYSGGADEQFF
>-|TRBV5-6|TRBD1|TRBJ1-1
TGTGCCAGCAGCTTCGGGACAGGGTCTCTGGTGGCTGAAGCTTTCTTT
CASSFGTGSLVAEAFF
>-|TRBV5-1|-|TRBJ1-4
TGCGCCAGCAGCTTGGCCTCTAATCCGACTAATGAAAAACTGTTTTTT
CASSLASNPTNEKLFF
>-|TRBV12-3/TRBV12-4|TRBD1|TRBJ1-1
TGTGCCAGCAGAGGACAGGGTAACACTGAAGCTTTCTTT
CASRGQGNTEAFF
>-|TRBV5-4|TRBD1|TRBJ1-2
TGTGCCAGCAGCTTGGCAGGACAGGGAAGGTATGGCTACACCTTC
CASSLAGQGRYGYTF
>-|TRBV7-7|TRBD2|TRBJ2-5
TGTGCTAGCAGCTCCTCCGGGACTAGCGTAGAGACCCAGTACTTC
CASSSSGTSVETQYF
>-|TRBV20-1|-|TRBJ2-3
TGCAGTGCTATCGGGGGAGATACGCAGTATTTT
CSAIGGDTQYF
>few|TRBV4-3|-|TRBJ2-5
TGCGCCAGCAGCCAAGAGGGCCAGGAGACCCAGTACTTC
CASSQEGQETQYF
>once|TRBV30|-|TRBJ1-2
TGTGCCTGGGGCAGGGATCCCTATGGCTACACCTTC
CAWGRDPYGYTF
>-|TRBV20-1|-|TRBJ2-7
TGCAGTGCTAGTATTTCAGGAATCTACGAGCAGTACTTC
CSASISGIYEQYF
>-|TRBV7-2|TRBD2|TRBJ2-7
TGTGCCAGCAGCCTACGGACTAGCGGGTTCTCCTACGAGCAGTACTTC
CASSLRTSGFSYEQYF